The 25 T cell receptor beta chains below all came from one sample that was sequenced in a study of lymphopenia after photon versus proton radiotherapy. The data were produced by immunoSEQ multiplex PCR, yet TCRdb's version contains in-frame clones alone and is incomplete. The table lists about 53,000 clones, around 80% of them singletons, with over 25% in the top ten. Sequencing used peripheral blood, obtained from a patient treated with photon-based radiotherapy. These receptor sequences come from a man aged 45-65 years with gastric cancer.

The chain employs TRBV4-3 and TRBJ2-7; TRBD2 is a possible D gene (5 bases). The length of the CDR3 is 14 residues. The V and J ends lost 1 base and 5 bases respectively, with 12 bases between them. Germline assignment: CDR1 LGHNA and CDR2 YSLEER. This CDR3 reads CASSQGRSGNEQYF. Written as DNA, the CDR3 is TGCGCCAGCAGCCAAGGAAGGTCGGGGAACGAGCAGTACTTC.

This chain links TRBV7-9 with TRBJ2-5, with D maybe TRBD2 (6 bases). CDR1 is SEHNR and CDR2 is FQNEAQ in the germline V gene (reference sequence). CDR3 length: 14 residues. The V end lost 0 bases, the J end lost 5 bases, and 10 bases lay between the germline ends. CDR3 in DNA: TGTGCCAGCAGCTTAGCGGGAGGAATCGAGACCCAGTACTTC. This translates into CASSLAGGIETQYF.

This clone was detected once. The rearrangement uses TRBV7-9 and TRBJ1-1, with 7 bases aligning to TRBD1. J was trimmed by 4 bases and V by 5 bases; bases with no gene match: 7. Germline V gives CDR1 SEHNR, CDR2 FQNEAQ (reference sequence). The CDR3 is made up of 14 amino acids. CDR3 sequence: CASSKGGSVTEAFF. DNA for the CDR3: TGTGCCAGCAGCAAAGGGGGCAGTGTCACTGAAGCTTTCTTT.

The chain joins TRBV5-1 to TRBJ2-7; TRBD2 matches 8 bases. The length of the CDR3 is 13 residues. Germline V gene data show CDR1 as SGHRS and CDR2 as YFSETQ. V gave up 3 bases and J gave up 3 bases; unmatched junction bases: 2. CDR3 region: CASSYSGNYEQYF. DNA for the CDR3: TGCGCCAGCAGCTATAGCGGGAACTACGAGCAGTACTTC. Drawing the rest from reference TRBV5-1 and TRBJ2-7, the complete variable domain is KAGVTQTPRYLIKTRGQQVTLSCSPISGHRSVSWYQQTPGQGLQFLFEYFSETQRNKGNFPGRFSGRQFSNSRSEMNVSTLELGDSALYLCASSYSGNYEQYFGPGTRLTVT.

CDR3 in amino acids: CASSPRTGTSYEQYF. The CDR3 coding sequence is TGTGCCAGCAGCCCTCGGACGGGAACCTCCTACGAGCAGTACTTC. V usage is TRBV11-2 and J usage is TRBJ2-7, with TRBD2 as a possible D gene (5 bases). Germline V gene sequence: CDR1 SGHAT, CDR2 FQNNGV. This CDR3 contains 15 residues. The V and J ends lost 5 bases and 0 bases respectively, with 14 bases between them.

This clone was picked up a small number of times. J is TRBJ2-1 and V is TRBV30, with D uncertain. Germline CDR1 and CDR2: GTSNPN and SVGIG (reference sequence). The length of the CDR3 is 11 residues. Deletions cut 3 bases from V and 2 bases from J, with 2 bases between. The CDR3: CAWRAYNEQFF. DNA for the CDR3: TGTGCCTGGAGGGCCTACAATGAGCAGTTCTTC.

This chain connects TRBV6-5 to TRBJ2-5; TRBD1 agrees at 8 bases. J gave up 5 bases and V 4 bases, and 9 bases lay outside the gene matches. The germline V gene encodes CDR1 MNHEY and CDR2 SVGAGI. This CDR3 has 15 amino acids. The DNA of the CDR3 is TGTGCCAGCAGTTTCAAGGACAGGGTGGGGGAGACCCAGTACTTC. This gives the protein CASSFKDRVGETQYF.

The chain links TRBV18 to TRBJ1-2; maybe TRBD1 (5 bases). Deletions cut 6 bases from V and 1 base from J, with 12 bases between. CDR1 KGHSH and CDR2 LQKENI come from the germline V gene. The CDR3 length is 14 residues. Here the CDR3 reads CASSLGQINYGYTF. In nucleotides, the CDR3 is TGTGCCAGCTCCCTCGGACAAATTAACTATGGCTACACCTTC. Looking up the rest from reference TRBV18 and TRBJ1-2 gives the full variable domain: NAGVMQNPRHLVRRRGQEARLRCSPMKGHSHVYWYRQLPEEGLKFMVYLQKENIIDESGMPKERFSAEFPKEGPSILRIQQVVRGDSAAYFCASSLGQINYGYTFGSGTRLTVV.

A few counts support this clone. The CDR3, as DNA: TGTGCCAGCAGCGAGAGCGGCAGTTTTAATCAGCCCCAGCATTTT. Its translation is CASSESGSFNQPQHF. V is TRBV7-9 and J is TRBJ1-5; D ambiguous. V lost 5 bases, J lost 4 bases, and 15 bases lay in between. This CDR3 contains 15 residues. Germline V CDR1 and CDR2: SEHNR, FQNEAQ (reference sequence). Together with reference TRBV7-9 and TRBJ1-5, the CDR3 gives the full variable domain: DTGVSQNPRHKITKRGQNVTFRCDPISEHNRLYWYRQTLGQGPEFLTYFQNEAQLEKSRLLSDRFSAERPKGSFSTLEIQRTEQGDSAMYLCASSESGSFNQPQHFGDGTRLSIL.

This clone has just a few counts. The chain is built from TRBV19 and TRBJ2-6; maybe TRBD2 (6 bases). Trimming took off 5 bases at V and 0 bases at J, with 17 bases between the two ends. Germline V gene lookup returns CDR1 LNHDA and CDR2 SQIVND (reference sequence). The CDR3 is 18 amino acids. CDR3 in amino acids: CASSARRVGPSGANVLTF. As DNA, the CDR3 is TGTGCCAGTAGTGCTAGGAGGGTAGGGCCCTCTGGGGCCAACGTCCTGACTTTC.

The chain recombines TRBV28 with TRBJ2-6; D gene ambiguous. V gave up 4 bases and J gave up 0 bases, with 4 bases separating them. The CDR3 runs to 14 residues. The germline gives CDR1 MDHEN, CDR2 SYDVKM. The CDR3 DNA sequence: TGTGCCAGCAGTTCACGCTCTGGGGCCAACGTCCTGACTTTC. Amino acids: CASSSRSGANVLTF.

The gene calls are TRBV28 and TRBJ2-4; TRBD1 aligns across 9 bases. In germline, CDR1 is MDHEN, CDR2 SYDVKM. This CDR3 spans 14 amino acids. J lost 6 bases, V lost 5 bases, and 5 bases had no gene match. The CDR3 here is CASSPVQGANIQYF. The CDR3 DNA reads as TGTGCCAGCAGTCCCGTACAGGGGGCAAACATTCAGTACTTC.

This clone was seen a handful of times. V and J are TRBV29-1 and TRBJ2-7; a weak D match, TRBD1 (5 bases). The ends were cut back, 8 bases at V and 6 bases at J, with 14 bases in the middle. Germline V gene data show CDR1 as SQVTM and CDR2 as ANQGSEA. This CDR3 contains 11 residues. DNA of the CDR3: TGCAGCTGGACCTCAGGGCGCGAGCAGTACTTC. This gives the protein CSWTSGREQYF.

The gene calls are TRBV6-6 and TRBJ1-1, with TRBD1 as a possible D gene (5 bases). Between the trimmed V and J ends, which lost 5 bases and 1 base, there was a span of 8 bases. Germline CDR1 and CDR2: MNHNY and SVGAGI (reference sequence). CDR3 length equals 13 residues. The CDR3 coding sequence is TGTGCCAGCAGTGACGGACAGAACACTGAAGCTTTCTTT. This codes for CASSDGQNTEAFF.

This chain uses TRBV4-2 with TRBJ2-7, with 7 bases lining up with TRBD2. The J segment lost 0 bases and the V segment lost 0 bases, leaving 8 bases of the junction unmatched. CDR1 is LGHNA and CDR2 is YNFKEQ in the germline V gene. This CDR3 has 17 residues. The CDR3, as DNA: TGTGCCAGCAGCCAAGAGTTCGCACTAGCGAGCTCCTACGAGCAGTACTTC. Translated, it gives CASSQEFALASSYEQYF.

This clone appeared once. The chain carries TRBV19 and TRBJ1-1, with D possibly being TRBD1 (6 bases). The CDR3 runs 16 residues. CDR1 is LNHDA, CDR2 SQIVND, per germline (reference sequence). The V end was cut by 9 bases, the J end by 4 bases, with 24 bases between. DNA for the CDR3: TGTGCCAGCAATCCTTTGACGGGGGCGAAGAGCACTGAAGCTTTCTTT. Residues: CASNPLTGAKSTEAFF.

This clone showed up just a few times. This chain uses TRBV30 with TRBJ1-2; 9 bases agree with TRBD1. With V trimmed by 2 bases and J by 5 bases, 6 bases remained unmatched. CDR1 is GTSNPN and CDR2 is SVGIG in the germline V gene (reference sequence). The CDR3 extends over 14 amino acids. In DNA form, the CDR3 reads TGTGCCTGGAGTCCCGGTGGGACAGGGTATGGCTACACCTTC. Translated, it gives CAWSPGGTGYGYTF.

The chain uses TRBV19 and TRBJ1-1; D might be TRBD1 (5 bases). Germline V gene data show CDR1 as LNHDA and CDR2 as SQIVND (reference sequence). The length of the CDR3 is 17 residues. V lost 4 bases and J 0 bases, leaving 18 bases between the germline ends. In DNA, the CDR3 is TGTGCCAGTAGTACTGGGCAGGGAGGCGCGATGAACACTGAAGCTTTCTTT. It translates to CASSTGQGGAMNTEAFF.

The gene calls are TRBV9 and TRBJ1-2, with D unresolved. Germline values: CDR1 SGDLS, CDR2 YYNGEE. V lost 4 bases and J lost 4, with 11 bases in between. The CDR3 covers 13 residues. This CDR3 reads CASSTGSSYGYTF. The DNA of the CDR3 is TGTGCCAGCAGCACCGGTAGCAGCTATGGCTACACCTTC.

This rearrangement joins TRBV5-4 to TRBJ1-6; perhaps TRBD1 as D (6 bases). The germline V gene has CDR1 SGHNT and CDR2 YYREEE (reference sequence). This CDR3 has 14 residues. V lost 4 bases and J 7 bases, leaving 12 bases between the germline ends. CDR3 amino acids: CASSLDRPNSPLHF. CDR3 nucleotides: TGTGCCAGCAGCCTTGACAGGCCGAATTCACCCCTCCACTTT. The whole variable domain, remainder taken from reference TRBV5-4 and TRBJ1-6, is ETGVTQSPTHLIKTRGQQVTLRCSSQSGHNTVSWYQQALGQGPQFIFQYYREEENGRGNFPPRFSGLQFPNYSSELNVNALELDDSALYLCASSLDRPNSPLHFGNGTRLTVT.

This clone was observed a handful of times. The CDR3 protein is CASKQSSGANVLTF. CDR3 sequence (DNA): TGTGCCAGCAAACAGAGCTCTGGGGCCAACGTCCTGACTTTC. V usage is TRBV6-5 and J usage is TRBJ2-6; D gene uncertain. Trimming stripped 7 bases from V and 0 bases from J, with 7 bases between. CDR3 length: 14 residues. Germline V gene sequence: CDR1 MNHEY, CDR2 SVGAGI.

CDR3 region: CASSKGQVMNTEAFF. The CDR3, as DNA: TGTGCCAGCAGTAAAGGACAGGTCATGAACACTGAAGCTTTCTTT. The chain recombines TRBV27 with TRBJ1-1; 7 bases agree with TRBD1. Germline CDR1 is MNHEY and CDR2 is SMNVEV (reference sequence). The length of the CDR3 is 15 residues. V was clipped by 5 bases and J by 0 bases; unmatched bases: 6.

This clone was counted a few times. The V and J genes are TRBV7-3 and TRBJ1-2; possible D gene TRBD1, 5 bases. Germline CDR1 and CDR2: SGHTA and FQGTGA. CDR3 length equals 12 residues. Trimming took 2 bases from V and 7 from J, leaving 8 bases between them. CDR3 sequence reads: CASSLRGLGYTF. CDR3 nucleotide sequence: TGTGCCAGCAGCTTACGGGGACTTGGCTACACCTTC. Together with reference TRBV7-3 and TRBJ1-2, the CDR3 gives the full variable domain: GAGVSQTPSNKVTEKGKYVELRCDPISGHTALYWYRQSLGQGPEFLIYFQGTGAADDSGLPNDRFFAVRPEGSVSTLKIQRTERGDSAVYLCASSLRGLGYTFGSGTRLTVV.

The rearrangement uses TRBV7-2 and TRBJ2-7, with D tentatively TRBD1 or TRBD2 (5 bases each). Between the trimmed V and J ends, which lost 1 base and 0 bases, there was a span of 13 bases. The V gene's germline CDR1 is SGHTA and CDR2 FQGNSA. The CDR3 is 16 residues long. For the CDR3, the DNA is TGTGCCAGCAGCTTAGTGTACGGGGACGTCTCCTACGAGCAGTACTTC. It translates to CASSLVYGDVSYEQYF. The whole variable domain, remainder taken from reference TRBV7-2 and TRBJ2-7, is GAGVSQSPSNKVTEKGKDVELRCDPISGHTALYWYRQSLGQGLEFLIYFQGNSAPDKSGLPSDRFSAERTGGSVSTLTIQRTQQEDSAVYLCASSLVYGDVSYEQYFGPGTRLTVT.

The chain uses TRBV19 and TRBJ2-2, with D perhaps matching TRBD2 (5 bases). With 7 bases removed from V and 2 bases from J, the gap between germline ends came to 8 bases. The CDR3 has 13 residues. Germline values: CDR1 LNHDA, CDR2 SQIVND (reference sequence). The CDR3, as DNA: TGTGCCAGTACTGGGAGTAACACCGGGGAGCTGTTTTTT. It translates to CASTGSNTGELFF.